These T cell receptor beta chains were read from a single sample in a study of cytomegalovirus exposure and HLA in healthy donors. TCRdb's copy holds only in-frame clones and misses some; the assay was immunoSEQ multiplex PCR. The sample contains over 110,000 clones, more than 75% of which appear only once. Sequences were obtained from PBMCs. These receptors all stem from a woman between 40 and 50 years old in good health and CMV-seropositive. CDR3s include the opening cysteine and the closing phenylalanine or tryptophan. D genes are given only for firm matches. Part of the rows lack a size; the others show once, few, many or a class for expanded clones.

J gene	clone size	V gene	D gene	CDR3 protein	CDR3 DNA
TRBJ1-5	.	TRBV6-1	TRBD1	CASSEPHRGGNQPQHF	TGTGCCAGCAGTGAGCCCCACAGGGGAGGCAATCAGCCCCAGCATTTT
TRBJ2-3	.	TRBV28	TRBD1	CASSSRGQGFSTDTQYF	TGTGCCAGCAGTTCCAGGGGACAGGGCTTTAGCACAGATACGCAGTATTTT
TRBJ1-1	.	TRBV5-1	.	CASSQSRGTTEAFF	TGCGCCAGCAGCCAATCCCGCGGTACCACTGAAGCTTTCTTT
TRBJ2-5	.	TRBV9	TRBD2	CASSAGLAGVQETQYF	TGTGCCAGCAGCGCCGGACTAGCGGGAGTTCAAGAGACCCAGTACTTC
TRBJ1-6	.	TRBV4-1	.	CASSPDIRSSSYNSPLHF	TGCGCCAGCAGCCCGGACATACGATCGAGCTCCTATAATTCACCCCTCCACTTT
TRBJ1-1	.	TRBV7-9	.	CASSINRETEAFF	TGTGCCAGCAGCATTAACAGGGAGACTGAAGCTTTCTTT
TRBJ2-1	.	TRBV11-3	.	CASSLVADNEQFF	TGTGCCAGCAGCTTAGTCGCAGACAATGAGCAGTTCTTC
TRBJ2-3	.	TRBV7-9	TRBD2	CASSKTSLYTQYF	TGTGCCAGCAGTAAGACTAGCCTCTATACGCAGTATTTT
TRBJ2-5	.	TRBV9	TRBD2	CASSVSTSRETQYF	TGTGCCAGCAGCGTATCGACTAGCCGGGAGACCCAGTACTTC
TRBJ1-2	.	TRBV11-2	TRBD1	CASSITQGAVYGYTF	TGTGCCAGCAGCATAACCCAGGGGGCGGTCTATGGCTACACCTTC
TRBJ2-1	.	TRBV7-9	.	CASSKDRGYNEQFF	TGTGCCAGCAGCAAAGATCGAGGCTACAATGAGCAGTTCTTC
TRBJ1-4	.	TRBV9	TRBD1	CASSVGQGAQLGEKLFF	TGTGCCAGCAGCGTAGGACAGGGGGCGCAGTTAGGTGAAAAACTGTTTTTT
TRBJ2-7	.	TRBV5-1	TRBD2	CASSFGLAGFYEQYF	TGCGCCAGCAGCTTCGGACTAGCGGGATTCTACGAGCAGTACTTC
TRBJ1-5	.	TRBV7-2	.	CASSSRGGRQPQHF	TGTGCCAGCAGCTCCCGGGGGGGGCGTCAGCCCCAGCATTTT
TRBJ2-5	once	TRBV5-4	.	CASSLFGGETQYF	TGTGCCAGCAGCTTGTTTGGTGGCGAGACCCAGTACTTC
TRBJ2-5	.	TRBV9	.	CASSVRSGIQETQYF	TGTGCCAGCAGCGTACGGTCCGGGATACAAGAGACCCAGTACTTC
TRBJ2-3	.	TRBV9	.	CASSAQRVDTQYF	TGTGCCAGCAGCGCACAGCGGGTAGATACGCAGTATTTT
TRBJ2-3	once	TRBV5-1	.	CASGRGEPTDTQYF	TGCGCCAGCGGCAGGGGAGAACCCACAGATACGCAGTATTTT
TRBJ2-1	.	TRBV7-2	.	CASSPYNEQFF	TGTGCCAGCAGCCCTTACAATGAGCAGTTCTTC
TRBJ1-3	.	TRBV9	.	CASSVAGASGNTIYF	TGTGCCAGCAGCGTAGCAGGGGCCTCTGGAAACACCATATATTTT
TRBJ1-4	few	TRBV2	.	CASAKTGSTNEKLFF	TGTGCCAGCGCAAAAACGGGGTCGACTAATGAAAAACTGTTTTTT
TRBJ2-4	few	TRBV30	TRBD1	CAGTQGNGVGIQYF	TGTGCCGGGACACAGGGGAATGGTGTAGGCATTCAGTACTTC
TRBJ2-1	.	TRBV6-5	.	CASSYSLEGTNEQFF	TGTGCCAGCAGTTACTCGTTGGAGGGGACGAATGAGCAGTTCTTC
TRBJ2-1	.	TRBV30	TRBD1	CAWRGIQGANLF	TGTGCCTGGAGGGGGATACAGGGGGCAAACCTCTTC
TRBJ2-7	.	TRBV11-1	TRBD2	CASSLIGTSTPYEQYF	TGTGCCAGCAGCTTAATTGGGACTAGCACCCCCTACGAGCAGTACTTC
TRBJ2-2	.	TRBV30	.	CAWRGVGELFF	TGTGCCTGGAGAGGAGTCGGGGAGCTGTTTTTT
TRBJ1-2	.	TRBV25-1	.	CASRGEAGNYGYTF	TGTGCCAGCCGAGGGGAGGCCGGCAACTATGGCTACACCTTC
TRBJ2-2	few	TRBV19	TRBD2	CASSKGLAGAGELFF	TGTGCCAGTAGTAAGGGACTAGCGGGGGCCGGGGAGCTGTTTTTT
TRBJ2-3	.	TRBV5-1	.	CASSSEGADTQYF	TGCGCCAGCAGCTCAGAAGGGGCAGATACGCAGTATTTT
TRBJ2-7	.	TRBV9	TRBD2	CASSASAGASGSPEQYF	TGTGCCAGCAGCGCCTCAGCGGGGGCTAGCGGGAGTCCCGAGCAGTACTTC
TRBJ2-1	.	TRBV5-8	TRBD2	CASSIGTSASSYNEQFF	TGTGCCAGCAGCATCGGGACTAGCGCGAGCTCCTACAATGAGCAGTTCTTC
TRBJ2-7	.	TRBV4-1	TRBD2	CASSRGLGDSYEQYF	TGCGCCAGCAGCCGGGGACTAGGGGATTCCTACGAGCAGTACTTC
TRBJ1-2	.	TRBV6-5	.	CASSYSRGNYGYTF	TGTGCCAGCAGTTACTCGAGGGGGAACTATGGCTACACCTTC
TRBJ1-1	.	TRBV28	TRBD1	CASSWGRTGRGEAFF	TGTGCCAGCAGTTGGGGACGGACAGGGCGAGGGGAAGCTTTCTTT
TRBJ1-2	.	TRBV4-1	.	CASSQDPGNYGYTF	TGCGCCAGCAGCCAGGACCCGGGGAACTATGGCTACACCTTC
TRBJ1-6	.	TRBV6-5	.	CASRRGLNSPLHF	TGTGCCAGCAGGCGAGGGCTAAATTCACCCCTCCACTTT
TRBJ2-7	once	TRBV11-2	.	CASSLVRGYEQYF	TGTGCCAGCAGCTTAGTCAGGGGATACGAGCAGTACTTC
TRBJ2-4	.	TRBV5-1	.	CASSLAPRGPVGKNIQYF	TGCGCCAGCAGCTTGGCCCCTAGGGGTCCGGTCGGCAAAAACATTCAGTACTTC
TRBJ2-5	few	TRBV18	TRBD1	CASSGGQGVETQYF	TGTGCCAGCTCAGGAGGACAGGGGGTGGAGACCCAGTACTTC